The T cell receptor (beta chain) under discussion was sequenced for a study of blood T cell repertoires in COVID-19. Turning to the study itself: Acute-phase and convalescent COVID-19 samples originated in the United States, Italy and Spain.

Generated by immunoSEQ multiplex PCR, the TCRdb table keeps only in-frame clones and is missing some. The profile shows hundreds of thousands of clones, over 70% of them singletons. V was trimmed by 7 bases and J by 8 bases, leaving 17 bases between them. Germline V gene lookup returns CDR1 LNHDA and CDR2 SQIVND (reference sequence). This CDR3 has 13 amino acids. Many counts were recorded for this clone. The TCR sequence derives from a woman aged 35 to 49 who had recovered from COVID-19. The rearrangement joins TRBV19 to TRBJ1-1; no definite D call. Source material: peripheral blood. The DNA for the CDR3 is TGTGCCAGTACCCCCGGTGTAAATAACGAAGCTTTCTTT. Its translation: CASTPGVNNEAFF.